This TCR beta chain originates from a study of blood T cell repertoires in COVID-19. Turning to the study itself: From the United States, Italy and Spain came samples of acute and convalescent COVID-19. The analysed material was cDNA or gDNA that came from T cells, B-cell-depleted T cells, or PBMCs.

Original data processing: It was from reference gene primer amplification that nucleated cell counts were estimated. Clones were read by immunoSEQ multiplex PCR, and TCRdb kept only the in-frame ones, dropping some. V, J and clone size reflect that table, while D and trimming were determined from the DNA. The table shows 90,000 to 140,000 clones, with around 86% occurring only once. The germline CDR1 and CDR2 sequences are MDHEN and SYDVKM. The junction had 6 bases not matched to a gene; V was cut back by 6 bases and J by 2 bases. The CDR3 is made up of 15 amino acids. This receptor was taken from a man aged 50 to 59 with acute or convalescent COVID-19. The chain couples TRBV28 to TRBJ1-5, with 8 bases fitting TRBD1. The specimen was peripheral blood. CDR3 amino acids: CASRPTGVGNQPQHF. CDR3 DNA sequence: TGTGCCAGCAGGCCGACAGGGGTAGGCAATCAGCCCCAGCATTTT.